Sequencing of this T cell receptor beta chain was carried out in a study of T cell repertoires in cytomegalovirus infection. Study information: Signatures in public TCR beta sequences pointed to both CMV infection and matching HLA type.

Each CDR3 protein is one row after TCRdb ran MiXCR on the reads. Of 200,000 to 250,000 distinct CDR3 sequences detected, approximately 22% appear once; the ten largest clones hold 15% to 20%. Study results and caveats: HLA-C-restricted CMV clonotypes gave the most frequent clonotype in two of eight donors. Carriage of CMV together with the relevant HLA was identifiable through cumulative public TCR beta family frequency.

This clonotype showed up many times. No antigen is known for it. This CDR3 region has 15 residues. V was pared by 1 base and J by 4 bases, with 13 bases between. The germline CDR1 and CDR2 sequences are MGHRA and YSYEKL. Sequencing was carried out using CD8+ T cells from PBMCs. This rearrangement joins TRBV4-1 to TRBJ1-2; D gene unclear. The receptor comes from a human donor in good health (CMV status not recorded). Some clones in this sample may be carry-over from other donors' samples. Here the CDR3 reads CASSQVFGEVYGYTF. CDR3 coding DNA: TGCGCCAGCAGCCAAGTCTTCGGGGAGGTCTATGGCTACACCTTC.